This is a list of T cell receptor beta chains from one sample in a study of cytomegalovirus exposure and HLA in healthy donors. TCRdb's table, derived via immunoSEQ multiplex PCR, lists solely in-frame clones and lacks some. The sample includes 130,000 to 150,000 clones, more than 60% seen only once; the top ten take about 12%. Material: PBMCs. The source of these receptors is a man in his forties in good health and CMV-seropositive. The CDR3 runs from the conserved cysteine through the conserved F or W. The D gene is left open where the match is weak. A row's size may be missing; if present it is once, few, many or a size class.

d_gene	j_gene	abundance	v_gene	CDR3nt	CDR3aa
NA	TRBJ2-7	NA	TRBV21-1	TGTGCCAGCAGCAAAGGAGGGACAGCCTACGAGCAGTACTTC	CASSKGGTAYEQYF
NA	TRBJ2-3	NA	TRBV29-1	TGCAGCGTTGGGGGGCCAGTCGGGTCGGATACGCAGTATTTT	CSVGGPVGSDTQYF
TRBD2	TRBJ2-1	NA	TRBV4-2	TGTGCCAGCAGCCAAGATGGCGGGAGTACGTACAATGAGCAGTTCTTC	CASSQDGGSTYNEQFF
NA	TRBJ1-1	NA	TRBV5-6	TGTGCCAGCAGCTTTTCCGCGCTGGCTGAAGCTTTCTTT	CASSFSALAEAFF
NA	TRBJ2-7	NA	TRBV29-1	TGCAGCGGGCATGTCTCCGGGATTCCTTACGAGCAGTACTTC	CSGHVSGIPYEQYF
TRBD1	TRBJ2-5	NA	TRBV4-1	TGCGCCAGCAGCCACCAGACAGGGACCCAAGAGACCCAGTACTTC	CASSHQTGTQETQYF
TRBD1	TRBJ2-5	few	TRBV4-1	TGCGCCAGCAGCCAGGGACAGACCCCTGGAGAGACCCAGTACTTC	CASSQGQTPGETQYF
NA	TRBJ1-2	NA	TRBV28	TGTGCCAGCGATGGACTGCGGGGTAGAGCTAACTATGGCTACACCTTC	CASDGLRGRANYGYTF
NA	TRBJ1-2	NA	TRBV7-9	TGTGCCAGCAGCTTACAGGTTCACTATGGCTACACCTTC	CASSLQVHYGYTF
TRBD1	TRBJ1-2	NA	TRBV7-2	TGTGCCAGCAGCTTATGGGGACAGGTGTCAATGAATGGCTACACCTTC	CASSLWGQVSMNGYTF
NA	TRBJ1-2	NA	TRBV7-2	TGTGCCAGCAGCGTTAGTTATGGCTACACCTTC	CASSVSYGYTF
TRBD1	TRBJ1-2	NA	TRBV6-5	TGTGCCAGCGAGGGGGCGGGTGGCTACACCTTC	CASEGAGGYTF
NA	TRBJ1-6	NA	TRBV2	TGTGCCAGCAGTGAGGGAGGGGCCGAGATAGGTTCACCCCTCCACTTT	CASSEGGAEIGSPLHF
NA	TRBJ1-2	NA	TRBV6-1	TGTGCCAGCGAAGAGCGGAGGGATGGCTACACCTTC	CASEERRDGYTF
TRBD2	TRBJ2-2	NA	TRBV5-1	TGCGCCAGCAGACCGGAGGCTAGCGGGTCCACCGGGGAGCTGTTTTTT	CASRPEASGSTGELFF
NA	TRBJ1-1	NA	TRBV7-9	TGTGCCAGCAGCCCCCAGGGGAACACTGAAGCTTTCTTT	CASSPQGNTEAFF
NA	TRBJ2-7	NA	TRBV10-2	TGCGCCAGCAGGGGTATGGGGAGCGGCCTTGAGCAAGAGGACTTC	CASRGMGSGLEQEDF
NA	TRBJ2-1	once	TRBV18	TGTGCCAGCTCACCTAGCTCTCCGGCCTACAATGAGCAGTTCTTC	CASSPSSPAYNEQFF
NA	TRBJ1-4	NA	TRBV15	TGTGCCACCCGCCGGACTGATCTCGAATTGGCGAAAAAACTGTTTTTT	CATRRTDLELAKKLFF
NA	TRBJ1-3	NA	TRBV6-5	TGTGCCAGCAAGCCGCTAGTGCACTCTGGAAACACCATATATTTT	CASKPLVHSGNTIYF
NA	TRBJ2-7	NA	TRBV20-1	TGCAGTGCTGGGCCATTTTACGAGCAGTACTTC	CSAGPFYEQYF
NA	TRBJ1-1	NA	TRBV6-4	TGTGCCAGCAGTGACTCTGGGGGCAAAGCTTTCTTT	CASSDSGGKAFF
TRBD1	TRBJ2-7	NA	TRBV15	TGTGCCACCAGGTGGGACAGGAACTCCTACGAGCAGTACTTC	CATRWDRNSYEQYF
TRBD2	TRBJ2-1	NA	TRBV10-3	TGTGCCATCAGTGGAGAGGGAGGGTTGGATGAGCAGTTCTTC	CAISGEGGLDEQFF
TRBD1	TRBJ2-5	NA	TRBV10-3	TGTGCCATCAGTGAGTCGAGGGGACAGCAAGAGACCCAGTACTTC	CAISESRGQQETQYF
TRBD2	TRBJ2-5	NA	TRBV6-1	TGTGCCAGCAGGGTTAGCGGGAGGGCCCAAGAGACCCAGTACTTC	CASRVSGRAQETQYF
TRBD1	TRBJ1-1	NA	TRBV9	TGTGCCAGCAGCAAAGGACAGGGAGGGAGTGAAGCTTTCTTT	CASSKGQGGSEAFF
TRBD1	TRBJ1-3	NA	TRBV10-2	TGCGCCAGCAGGCCCCGACAGGGAACAGGAAACACCATATATTTT	CASRPRQGTGNTIYF
NA	TRBJ2-1	NA	TRBV27	TGTGCCAGCGGCGAGGGAGTAAAGGTCTTC	CASGEGVKVF
NA	TRBJ1-5	NA	TRBV6-5	TGTGCCAGCGCCCTGGACAGATATCAGCCCCAGCATTTT	CASALDRYQPQHF
NA	TRBJ1-5	few	TRBV6-1	TGTGCCGGCTGGGAGGGGCAGGGATGGGGTCAGCCCCAGCATTTT	CAGWEGQGWGQPQHF
NA	TRBJ2-1	once	TRBV2	TGTGCCAGCGGGGGCAGGTCGACCTACAATGAGCAGTTCTTC	CASGGRSTYNEQFF
NA	TRBJ2-6	few	TRBV6-6	TGTGCCAGCAGTTCAAGACAGGTCCAGGGGGCCAACGTCCTGACTTTC	CASSSRQVQGANVLTF
TRBD2	TRBJ2-5	NA	TRBV4-1	TGCGCCAGCAGCCAAGTAAGGAGCGGGAGATCCGAGACCCAGTACTTC	CASSQVRSGRSETQYF
NA	TRBJ2-3	few	TRBV5-1	TGCGCCAGCAGCTTGTACTTCCTTACCACAGATACGCAGTATTTT	CASSLYFLTTDTQYF
TRBD1	TRBJ2-7	NA	TRBV28	TGTGCCAGCAGACCAAGAACAGGGGGCTCGGAGGAGCAGTACTTC	CASRPRTGGSEEQYF
TRBD2	TRBJ2-2	NA	TRBV9	TGTGCCAGCAGCCCCCCTAGCGGGATGAACACCGGGGAGCTGTTTTTT	CASSPPSGMNTGELFF
TRBD1	TRBJ1-2	once	TRBV5-1	TGCGCCAGCAGCTCACGACAGGGACGCTACACCTTC	CASSSRQGRYTF
TRBD2	TRBJ2-5	NA	TRBV10-2	TGCGCCAGCAGTGTTGGCGGGAGCGGGGAGACCCAGTACTTC	CASSVGGSGETQYF
NA	TRBJ2-1	NA	TRBV6-1	TGTGCCAGCAGTGACCCCCCAGGGCGGCATGAGCAGTTCTTC	CASSDPPGRHEQFF
TRBD2	TRBJ2-7	few	TRBV28	TGTGCCAGCAGTTTTGGCCCCGGGGGGGGCTACGAGCAGTACTTC	CASSFGPGGGYEQYF
NA	TRBJ2-3	once	TRBV2	TGTGCCAGCAGTGGACTAGCAGATACGCAGTATTTT	CASSGLADTQYF
TRBD1	TRBJ2-7	NA	TRBV28	TGTGCCAGCAGTAGAGGACAGGGCCTCCGCGAGCAGTACTTC	CASSRGQGLREQYF
NA	TRBJ2-6	NA	TRBV6-1	TGTGCCAGCAGTGAGGCACAGGGCCCCTCTGGGGCCAACGGCCTGACTTTC	CASSEAQGPSGANGLTF
NA	TRBJ2-7	NA	TRBV10-2	TGCGCCAGCAGTGACGCTAACCTCTACGAGCAGTACTTC	CASSDANLYEQYF
TRBD2	TRBJ2-3	NA	TRBV29-1	TGCAGCGGCACCGTTGGGACTAGTAGCACAGATACGCAGTATTTT	CSGTVGTSSTDTQYF
TRBD1	TRBJ1-2	once	TRBV7-9	TGTGCCAGCAGCTCCCGGGGAACAGGGGGCCGAGGCTACACCTTC	CASSSRGTGGRGYTF
NA	TRBJ1-4	NA	TRBV2	TGTGCCAGCAGTGGGCCTAATGAAAAACTGTTTTTT	CASSGPNEKLFF
TRBD1	TRBJ1-3	NA	TRBV18	TGTGCCAGCTCACAGGGACAGGAGGGAAACACCATATATTTT	CASSQGQEGNTIYF
NA	TRBJ2-7	NA	TRBV6-4	TGTGCCAGCAGTGATGAGCACGAGCAGTACTTC	CASSDEHEQYF
TRBD2	TRBJ2-7	NA	TRBV10-1	TGCGCCAGCAGCCCCGGGACTAGCGTTAACGAGCAGTACTTC	CASSPGTSVNEQYF
NA	TRBJ2-7	NA	TRBV28	TGTACGGTAGGGACTCACTACGAGCAGTACTTC	CTVGTHYEQYF
NA	TRBJ1-3	NA	TRBV6-6	TGTGCCAGCAGTCAGACGCGGGTTTCCGGAAACACCATATATTTT	CASSQTRVSGNTIYF
TRBD1	TRBJ2-5	NA	TRBV12-5	TGTGCTAGTGCTGCAGGGGGCCAAGAGACCCAGTACTTC	CASAAGGQETQYF